A selection of T cell receptor beta chains follows, all from one sample in a study of Graves' ophthalmopathy and Graves' hyperthyroidism. MiXCR, run by TCRdb on the multiplex PCR reads, gives a single entry per CDR3 protein. The sample carries 580,000 or so distinct CDR3 sequences, about 35% recorded once. The specimen sequenced was peripheral blood or thyroid tissue (not recorded which). The receptors derive from an adult man with Graves' hyperthyroidism. Each CDR3 is given with its conserved first and last residue. A D gene is named only where the DNA matches it firmly. For some rows the clone size is stated as once, few or many, or as a class when expanded; others skip it.

v_gene	d_gene	j_gene	abundance	CDR3aa	CDR3nt
TRBV6-2/TRBV6-3	.	TRBJ2-5	.	CASSYLLGYTMGGQETQHF	TGTGCCAGCAGCTATCTGCTAGGATACACGATGGGGGGCCAAGAGACCCAGCACTTC
TRBV5-8	.	TRBJ1-2	many	CASSTGLPNYGYTF	TGTGCCAGCAGTACGGGCCTCCCTAACTATGGCTACACCTTC
TRBV6-6	.	TRBJ2-2	.	CASSRRGTSLNTGELFF	TGTGCCAGCAGTCGCAGAGGTACTAGCTTGAACACCGGGGAGCTGTTTTTT
TRBV10-3	.	TRBJ2-2	many	CAISGQDTSNTGELFF	TGTGCCATCAGTGGACAGGACACCTCGAACACCGGGGAGCTGTTTTTT
TRBV24-1	.	TRBJ2-2	few	CATSDMGTVNTGELFF	TGTGCCACCAGTGATATGGGGACCGTTAACACCGGGGAGCTGTTTTTT
TRBV5-4	.	TRBJ1-2	many	CASSFSLGGYGYTF	TGTGCCAGCAGCTTCTCTCTGGGGGGTTATGGCTACACCTTC
TRBV20-1	.	TRBJ1-5	few	CSARGVRETQHF	TGCAGTGCTAGAGGGGTACGAGAGACCCAGCATTTT
TRBV19	.	TRBJ1-3	few	CASSNRVDGNTIYF	TGTGCCAGTAGTAACAGGGTGGACGGAAACACCATATATTTT
TRBV7-9	TRBD1	TRBJ1-1	.	CASSWDSEANF	TGTGCCAGCAGCTGGGACAGTGAGGCGAACTTT
TRBV29-1	.	TRBJ1-2	many	CSVEYLGDYGYTF	TGCAGCGTTGAATATTTAGGCGACTATGGCTACACCTTC
TRBV29-1	.	TRBJ2-7	.	CSVDRDGGEAEQYF	TGCAGCGTTGACAGGGACGGCGGGGAGGCCGAGCAGTACTTC
TRBV5-4	.	TRBJ1-2	.	CASSPPSAGDYGYTF	TGTGCCAGCTCACCACCCTCAGCGGGGGACTATGGCTACACCTTC
TRBV10-3	TRBD2	TRBJ2-6	once	CAISEGLSGGAYVLTF	TGTGCCATCAGTGAGGGCCTTAGCGGGGGGGCCTACGTCCTGACTTTC
TRBV20-1	TRBD1	TRBJ1-2	.	CSALGQAANYGYTF	TGCAGTGCACTGGGACAGGCTGCTAACTATGGCTACACCTTC
TRBV2	TRBD1	TRBJ2-5	.	CASIGTGRETQYF	TGTGCCAGCATTGGGACAGGGAGAGAGACCCAGTACTTC
TRBV20-1	.	TRBJ2-2	many	CSATSATQANTGELFF	TGCAGTGCTACTAGCGCTACCCAAGCGAACACCGGGGAGCTGTTTTTT
TRBV29-1	.	TRBJ2-6	few	CSAEGANVLTF	TGCAGCGCCGAGGGGGCCAACGTCCTGACTTTC
TRBV7-8	.	TRBJ2-3	few	CASNEGVADTQYF	TGTGCCAGCAATGAAGGAGTCGCGGATACGCAGTATTTT
TRBV2	TRBD1	TRBJ1-1	many	CASKSQGDPANTEAFF	TGTGCCAGCAAGTCCCAGGGGGACCCGGCCAACACTGAAGCTTTCTTT
TRBV20-1	TRBD1	TRBJ1-2	many	CSARPTGQGASYGYTF	TGCAGTGCTAGACCAACGGGACAGGGGGCCAGCTATGGCTACACCTTC
TRBV2	.	TRBJ1-2	many	CASHFTGTADGYTF	TGTGCCAGCCATTTCACCGGGACGGCTGATGGCTACACCTTC
TRBV2	.	TRBJ1-5	many	CASRGVGQPQHF	TGTGCCAGCCGGGGGGTCGGTCAGCCCCAGCATTTT
TRBV10-1	.	TRBJ1-1	.	CASSETGDTEAFF	TGCGCCAGCAGTGAGACAGGAGACACTGAAGCTTTCTTT
TRBV29-1	.	TRBJ1-1	many	CSVEGGMNTEAFF	TGCAGCGTCGAAGGGGGGATGAACACTGAAGCTTTCTTT
TRBV7-3	.	TRBJ2-2	.	CASKGIMNTGELFF	TGTGCCAGCAAAGGGATAATGAACACCGGGGAGCTGTTTTTT
TRBV29-1	TRBD1	TRBJ1-3	.	CSAGGNENTIYF	TGCAGCGCAGGGGGTAATGAAAACACCATATATTTT
TRBV29-1	.	TRBJ2-5	many	CSVDFRETQYF	TGCAGCGTTGACTTCCGGGAGACCCAGTACTTC
TRBV28	TRBD1	TRBJ2-7	.	CASSLPTGAGEQYF	TGTGCCAGCAGTTTACCCACAGGGGCAGGCGAGCAGTACTTC
TRBV19	.	TRBJ2-3	few	CASSILDHTDTQYF	TGTGCCAGTAGCATACTGGACCACACAGATACGCAGTATTTT
TRBV10-2	.	TRBJ1-2	many	CASSERNYGYTF	TGCGCCAGCAGTGAGCGTAACTATGGCTACACCTTC
TRBV7-6	TRBD2	TRBJ2-7	many	CASSLGSGRQNEQYF	TGTGCCAGCAGCTTGGGGAGCGGGAGACAAAACGAGCAGTACTTC
TRBV12-3/TRBV12-4	.	TRBJ2-6	many	CASSLRGFGANVLTF	TGTGCCAGCAGTTTAAGGGGGTTCGGGGCCAACGTCCTGACTTTC
TRBV29-1	TRBD2	TRBJ2-3	many	CSVRREGDSPYF	TGCAGCGTTAGGCGGGAGGGGGACTCTCCTTATTTT
TRBV28	.	TRBJ2-7	.	CASSTYWEGIYEQYF	TGTGCCAGCAGTACATACTGGGAAGGAATTTACGAGCAGTACTTC
TRBV2	.	TRBJ1-1	.	CASSNEIAGNTEAFF	TGTGCCAGCAGTAACGAGATAGCGGGAAACACTGAAGCTTTCTTT
TRBV6-6	TRBD1	TRBJ2-2	few	CASSSQGQALTGELFF	TGTGCCAGCAGTAGCCAGGGACAGGCCCTCACCGGGGAGCTGTTTTTT
TRBV20-1	.	TRBJ1-4	many	CGASMWGPGEKLFF	TGCGGTGCGTCCATGTGGGGGCCAGGTGAAAAACTGTTTTTT
TRBV7-8	.	TRBJ2-1	.	CASSPLGSQRFF	TGCGCCAGCAGCCCCCTCGGCTCGCAAAGGTTCTTC
TRBV10-3	.	TRBJ2-2	many	CAISEGPGELFF	TGTGCCATCAGTGAGGGGCCCGGGGAGCTGTTTTTT
TRBV20-1	.	TRBJ1-1	.	CSARPGARNTEAFF	TGCAGTGCTAGACCGGGGGCTAGGAACACTGAAGCTTTCTTT
TRBV10-2	.	TRBJ1-5	many	CASSRQGPSSNQPQHF	TGCGCCAGCAGTAGGCAGGGTCCGTCAAGCAATCAGCCCCAGCATTTT
TRBV10-3	TRBD1	TRBJ1-2	.	CAISPSSRDEGDSLTYGYTF	TGTGCCATCAGCCCTTCCAGCAGGGACGAAGGGGACAGCCTAACCTATGGCTACACCTTC
TRBV13	.	TRBJ2-7	many	CASSFRRGLGEQYF	TGTGCCAGCAGCTTTAGGAGGGGGCTGGGCGAGCAGTACTTC
TRBV5-8	TRBD1	TRBJ1-2	many	CASRPKGAYGYTF	TGTGCCAGCAGACCTAAGGGGGCGTATGGCTACACCTTC
TRBV2	.	TRBJ2-7	.	CAPQTPYEQYF	TGTGCCCCCCAGACCCCCTACGAGCAGTACTTC
TRBV6-1	TRBD1	TRBJ1-2	many	CASSETGQIYGYTF	TGTGCCAGCAGTGAAACGGGACAGATCTATGGCTACACCTTC